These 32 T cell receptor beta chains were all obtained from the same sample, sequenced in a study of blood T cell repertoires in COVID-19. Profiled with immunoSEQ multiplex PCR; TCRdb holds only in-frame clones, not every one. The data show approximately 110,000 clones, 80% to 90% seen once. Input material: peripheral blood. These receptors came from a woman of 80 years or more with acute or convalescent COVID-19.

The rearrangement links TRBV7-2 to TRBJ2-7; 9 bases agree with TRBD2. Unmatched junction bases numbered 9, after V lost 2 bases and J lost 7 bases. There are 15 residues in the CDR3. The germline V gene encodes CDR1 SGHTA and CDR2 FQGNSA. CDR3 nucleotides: TGTGCCAGCAGCTTAAGGCGCGGGGGGGTTCGGGAGCAGTACTTC. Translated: CASSLRRGGVREQYF. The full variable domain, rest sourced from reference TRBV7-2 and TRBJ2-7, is GAGVSQSPSNKVTEKGKDVELRCDPISGHTALYWYRQSLGQGLEFLIYFQGNSAPDKSGLPSDRFSAERTGGSVSTLTIQRTQQEDSAVYLCASSLRRGGVREQYFGPGTRLTVT.

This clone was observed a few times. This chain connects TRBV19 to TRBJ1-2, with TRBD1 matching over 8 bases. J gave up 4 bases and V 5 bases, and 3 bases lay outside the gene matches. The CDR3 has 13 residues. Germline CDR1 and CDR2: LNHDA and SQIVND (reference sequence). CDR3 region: CASSLGQGYGYTF. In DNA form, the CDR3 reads TGTGCCAGTAGTCTCGGACAGGGCTATGGCTACACCTTC.

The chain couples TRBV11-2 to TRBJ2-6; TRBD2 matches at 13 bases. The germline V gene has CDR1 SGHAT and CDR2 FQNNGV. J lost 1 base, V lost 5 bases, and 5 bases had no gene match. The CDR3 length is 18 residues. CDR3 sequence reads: CASSPGLAGISGANVLTF. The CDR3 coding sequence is TGTGCCAGCAGCCCGGGACTAGCGGGGATTTCTGGGGCCAACGTCCTGACTTTC.

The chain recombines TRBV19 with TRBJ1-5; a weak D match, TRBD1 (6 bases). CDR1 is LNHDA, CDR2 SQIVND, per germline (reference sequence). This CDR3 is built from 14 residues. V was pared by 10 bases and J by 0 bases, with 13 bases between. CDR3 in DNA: TGTGCCACCAACAGGGCGAATAGCAATCAGCCCCAGCATTTT. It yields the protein CATNRANSNQPQHF.

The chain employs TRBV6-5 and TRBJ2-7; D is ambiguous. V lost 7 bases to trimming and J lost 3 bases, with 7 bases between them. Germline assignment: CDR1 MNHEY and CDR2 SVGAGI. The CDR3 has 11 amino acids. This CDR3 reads CASNAYYEQYF. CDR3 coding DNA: TGTGCCAGCAATGCCTACTACGAGCAGTACTTC.

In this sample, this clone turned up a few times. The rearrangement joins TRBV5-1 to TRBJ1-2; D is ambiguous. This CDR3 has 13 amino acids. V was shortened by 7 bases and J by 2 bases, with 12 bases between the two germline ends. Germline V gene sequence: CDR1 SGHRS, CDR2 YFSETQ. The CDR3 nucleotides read TGCGCCAGCTCCCCGGTCCTAAACTATGGCTACACCTTC. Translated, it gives CASSPVLNYGYTF.

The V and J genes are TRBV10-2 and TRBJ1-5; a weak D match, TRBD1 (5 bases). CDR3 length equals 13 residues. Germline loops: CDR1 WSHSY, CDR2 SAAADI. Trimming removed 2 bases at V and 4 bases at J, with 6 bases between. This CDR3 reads CASSEGGNQPQHF. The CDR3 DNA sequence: TGCGCCAGCAGTGAGGGGGGGAATCAGCCCCAGCATTTT.

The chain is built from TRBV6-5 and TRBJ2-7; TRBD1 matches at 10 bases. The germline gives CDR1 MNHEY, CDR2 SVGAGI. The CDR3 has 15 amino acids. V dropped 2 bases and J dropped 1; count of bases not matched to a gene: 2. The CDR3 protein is CASSYKDRGSYEQYF. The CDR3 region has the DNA TGTGCCAGCAGTTACAAGGACAGGGGGTCCTACGAGCAGTACTTC.

Written as DNA, the CDR3 is TGTGCCAGCTCCGGCGGACAGGGGGTGACCAGCAATCAGCCCCAGCATTTT. Its protein product is CASSGGQGVTSNQPQHF. This rearrangement joins TRBV19 to TRBJ1-5, with 10 bases aligning to TRBD1. The CDR3 totals 17 residues. The ends lost 9 bases at V and 1 base at J; junction bases unmatched: 12. CDR1 and CDR2 from the germline V gene are LNHDA and SQIVND (reference sequence).

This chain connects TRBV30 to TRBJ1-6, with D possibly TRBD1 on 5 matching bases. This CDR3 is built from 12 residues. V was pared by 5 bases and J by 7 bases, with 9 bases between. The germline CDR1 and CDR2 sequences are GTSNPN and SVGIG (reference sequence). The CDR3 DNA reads TGTGCCTGGGGGCAGGGAAATTCACCCCTCCACTTT. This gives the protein CAWGQGNSPLHF.

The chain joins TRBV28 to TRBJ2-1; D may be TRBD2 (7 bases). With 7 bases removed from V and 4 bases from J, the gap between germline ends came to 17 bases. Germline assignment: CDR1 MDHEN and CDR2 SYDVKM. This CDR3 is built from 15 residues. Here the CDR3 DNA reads TGTGCCAGCACGTCGGCGGGGGCCCAATACAATGAGCAGTTCTTC. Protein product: CASTSAGAQYNEQFF.

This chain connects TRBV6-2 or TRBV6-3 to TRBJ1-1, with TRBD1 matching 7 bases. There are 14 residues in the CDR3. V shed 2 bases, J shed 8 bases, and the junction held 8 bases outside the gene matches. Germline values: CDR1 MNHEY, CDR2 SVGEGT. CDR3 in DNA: TGTGCCAGCAGTTACCGACCGACAGGGACCGAAGCTTTCTTT. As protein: CASSYRPTGTEAFF.

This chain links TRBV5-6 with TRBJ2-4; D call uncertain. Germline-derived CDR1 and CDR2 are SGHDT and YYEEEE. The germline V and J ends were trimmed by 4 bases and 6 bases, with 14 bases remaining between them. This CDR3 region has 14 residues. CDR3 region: CASSPGSIGNIQYF. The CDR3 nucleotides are TGTGCCAGCAGCCCTGGTAGTATTGGAAACATTCAGTACTTC. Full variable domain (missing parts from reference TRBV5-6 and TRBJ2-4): DAGVTQSPTHLIKTRGQQVTLRCSPKSGHDTVSWYQQALGQGPQFIFQYYEEEERQRGNFPDRFSGHQFPNYSSELNVNALLLGDSALYLCASSPGSIGNIQYFGAGTRLSVL.

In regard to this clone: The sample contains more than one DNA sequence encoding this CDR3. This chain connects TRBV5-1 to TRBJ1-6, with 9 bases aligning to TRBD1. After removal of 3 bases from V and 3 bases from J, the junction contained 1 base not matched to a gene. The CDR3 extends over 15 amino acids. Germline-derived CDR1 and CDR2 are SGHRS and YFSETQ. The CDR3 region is CASSWDRDYNSPLHF. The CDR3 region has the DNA TGCGCCAGCAGCTGGGACAGGGACTATAATTCACCCCTCCACTTT.

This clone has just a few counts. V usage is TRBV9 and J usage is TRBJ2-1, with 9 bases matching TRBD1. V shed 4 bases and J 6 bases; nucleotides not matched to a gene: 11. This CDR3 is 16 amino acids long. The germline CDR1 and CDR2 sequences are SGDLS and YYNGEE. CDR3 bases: TGTGCCAGCAGCAACCGGGACAGGGTTTTGGGCAATGAGCAGTTCTTC. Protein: CASSNRDRVLGNEQFF.

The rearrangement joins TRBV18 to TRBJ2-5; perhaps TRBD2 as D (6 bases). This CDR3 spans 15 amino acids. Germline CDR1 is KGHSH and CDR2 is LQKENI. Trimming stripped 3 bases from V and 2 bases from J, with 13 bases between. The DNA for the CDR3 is TGTGCCAGCTCACCGGTGGGACTGGCTCAAGAGACCCAGTACTTC. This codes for CASSPVGLAQETQYF.

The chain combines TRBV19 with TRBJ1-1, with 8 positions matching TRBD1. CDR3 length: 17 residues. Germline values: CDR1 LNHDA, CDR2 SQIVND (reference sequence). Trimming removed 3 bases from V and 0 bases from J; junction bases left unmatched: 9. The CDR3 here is CASSIYTGGLMNTEAFF. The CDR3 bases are TGTGCCAGTAGTATTTATACAGGGGGATTGATGAACACTGAAGCTTTCTTT.

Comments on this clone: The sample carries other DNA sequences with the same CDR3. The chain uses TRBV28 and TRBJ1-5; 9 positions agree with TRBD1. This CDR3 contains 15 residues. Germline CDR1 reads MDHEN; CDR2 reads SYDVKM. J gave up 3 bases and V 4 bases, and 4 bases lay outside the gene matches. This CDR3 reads CASSSGQGNNQPQHF. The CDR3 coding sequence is TGTGCCAGCAGTTCGGGACAGGGAAACAATCAGCCCCAGCATTTT.

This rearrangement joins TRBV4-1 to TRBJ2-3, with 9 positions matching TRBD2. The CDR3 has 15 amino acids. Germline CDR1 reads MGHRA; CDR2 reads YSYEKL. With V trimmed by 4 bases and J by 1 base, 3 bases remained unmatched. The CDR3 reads CASSLIAGGTDTQYF. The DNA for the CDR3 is TGCGCCAGCAGCCTAATAGCGGGGGGCACAGATACGCAGTATTTT.

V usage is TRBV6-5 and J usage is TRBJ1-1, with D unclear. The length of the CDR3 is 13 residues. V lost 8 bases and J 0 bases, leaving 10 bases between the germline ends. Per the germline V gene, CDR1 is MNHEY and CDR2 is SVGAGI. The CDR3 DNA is TGTGCCAGCCGGGGAGCGATGAACACTGAAGCTTTCTTT. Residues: CASRGAMNTEAFF.

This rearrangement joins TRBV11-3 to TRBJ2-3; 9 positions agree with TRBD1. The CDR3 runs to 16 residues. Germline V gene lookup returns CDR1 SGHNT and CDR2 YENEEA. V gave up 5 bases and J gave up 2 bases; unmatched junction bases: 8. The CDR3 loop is CASSQGQGFHTDTQYF. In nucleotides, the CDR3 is TGTGCCAGCAGCCAAGGACAGGGGTTTCACACAGATACGCAGTATTTT.

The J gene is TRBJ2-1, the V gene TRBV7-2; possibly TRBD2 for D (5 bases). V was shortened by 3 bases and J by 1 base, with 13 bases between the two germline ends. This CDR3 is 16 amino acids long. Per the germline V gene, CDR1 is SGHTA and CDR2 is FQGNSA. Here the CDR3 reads CASSFWPRDSYNEQFF. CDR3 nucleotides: TGTGCCAGCAGCTTTTGGCCCCGGGATTCCTACAATGAGCAGTTCTTC.

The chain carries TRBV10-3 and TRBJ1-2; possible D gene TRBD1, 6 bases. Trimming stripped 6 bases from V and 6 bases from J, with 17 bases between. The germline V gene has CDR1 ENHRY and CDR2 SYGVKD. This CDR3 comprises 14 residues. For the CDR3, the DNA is TGTGCCATCAGCACAGGGATAGATTTTGATGGCTACACCTTC. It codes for CAISTGIDFDGYTF.

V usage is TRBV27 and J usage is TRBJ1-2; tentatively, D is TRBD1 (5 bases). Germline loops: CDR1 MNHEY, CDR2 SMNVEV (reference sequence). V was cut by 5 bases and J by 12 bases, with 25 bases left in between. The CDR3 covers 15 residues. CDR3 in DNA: TGTGCCAGCAGTAAGAAAATGTCGGCGGGGCCGTGGGACACCTTC. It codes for CASSKKMSAGPWDTF.

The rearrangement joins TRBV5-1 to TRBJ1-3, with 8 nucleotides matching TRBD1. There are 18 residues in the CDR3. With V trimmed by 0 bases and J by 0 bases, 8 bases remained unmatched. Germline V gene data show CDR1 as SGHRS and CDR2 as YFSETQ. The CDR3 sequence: CASSLEGQGTISGNTIYF. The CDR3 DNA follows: TGCGCCAGCAGCTTGGAAGGACAGGGAACAATCTCTGGAAACACCATATATTTT. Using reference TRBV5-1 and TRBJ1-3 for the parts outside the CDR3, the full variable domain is KAGVTQTPRYLIKTRGQQVTLSCSPISGHRSVSWYQQTPGQGLQFLFEYFSETQRNKGNFPGRFSGRQFSNSRSEMNVSTLELGDSALYLCASSLEGQGTISGNTIYFGEGSWLTVV.

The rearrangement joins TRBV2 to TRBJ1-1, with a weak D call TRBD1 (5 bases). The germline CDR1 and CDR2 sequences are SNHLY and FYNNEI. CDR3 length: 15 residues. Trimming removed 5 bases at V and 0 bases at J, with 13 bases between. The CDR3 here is CASSKRTFMNTEAFF. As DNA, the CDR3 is TGTGCCAGCAGTAAAAGGACATTCATGAACACTGAAGCTTTCTTT.

The CDR3 reads CASSGTENTGELFF. The CDR3 DNA sequence: TGCGCCAGCAGCGGAACAGAAAACACCGGGGAGCTGTTTTTT. This rearrangement joins TRBV5-1 to TRBJ2-2, with D unresolved. V lost 4 bases and J lost 2, with 9 bases in between. In germline, CDR1 is SGHRS, CDR2 YFSETQ. CDR3 size: 14 residues.

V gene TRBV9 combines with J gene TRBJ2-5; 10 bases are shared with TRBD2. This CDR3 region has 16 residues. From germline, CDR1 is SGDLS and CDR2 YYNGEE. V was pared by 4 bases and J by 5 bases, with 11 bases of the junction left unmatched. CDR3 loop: CASSPGTSALPETQYF. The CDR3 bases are TGTGCCAGCAGCCCCGGGACTAGCGCGCTCCCTGAGACCCAGTACTTC.

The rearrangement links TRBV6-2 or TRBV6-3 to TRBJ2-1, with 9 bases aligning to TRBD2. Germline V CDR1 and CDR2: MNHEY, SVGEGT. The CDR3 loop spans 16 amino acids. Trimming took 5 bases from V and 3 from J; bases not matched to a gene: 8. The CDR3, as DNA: TGTGCCAGCAGTGCCCAGGGAGCGGGGGGCTACAATGAGCAGTTCTTC. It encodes CASSAQGAGGYNEQFF.

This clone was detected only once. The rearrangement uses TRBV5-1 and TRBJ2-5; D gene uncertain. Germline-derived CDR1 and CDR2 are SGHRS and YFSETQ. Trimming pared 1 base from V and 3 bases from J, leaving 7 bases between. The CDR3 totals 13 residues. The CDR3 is CASSLFQKETQYF. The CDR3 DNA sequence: TGCGCCAGCAGCTTGTTCCAGAAAGAGACCCAGTACTTC.

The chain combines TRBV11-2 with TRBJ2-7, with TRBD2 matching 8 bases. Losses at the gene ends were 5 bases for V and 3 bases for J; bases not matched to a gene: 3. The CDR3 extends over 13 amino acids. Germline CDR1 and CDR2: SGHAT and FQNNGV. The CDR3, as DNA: TGTGCCAGCAGCCAGGGGACTAGCTACGAGCAGTACTTC. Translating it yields CASSQGTSYEQYF.

CDR3 residues: CASNLAGNTDTQYF. Written as DNA, the CDR3 is TGTGCCAGCAACCTCGCGGGGAACACAGATACGCAGTATTTT. The J gene is TRBJ2-3, the V gene TRBV3-1 (or the pseudogene TRBV3-2); perhaps TRBD2 as D (6 bases). Per germline, CDR1 LGHDT and CDR2 YNNKEL (reference sequence). V lost 7 bases and J 2 bases, leaving 13 bases between the germline ends. The CDR3 has 14 amino acids.